The entry that follows covers one T cell receptor beta chain sequence. As yet, its antigen is unknown. This sample was taken from a study of cytomegalovirus exposure and HLA in healthy donors. For the study at large: Genetic ancestry analysis placed approximately 79% of the roughly 400 donors that were genotyped in the Caucasian-associated cluster.

Study results and caveats: Some highly shared sequence variants likely arose as a pipeline artifact.

The CDR3 runs to 15 residues. PCR involved 60 Vbeta and 13 Jbeta primers. The method was immunoSEQ multiplex PCR; TCRdb's version includes in-frame clones alone and lacks a portion of them. The data show about 120,000 clones, with more than 65% seen just once and roughly 9.8% held by the top ten. Source material: PBMCs. The receptor was isolated from a man aged 35-49 years in good health and CMV-seropositive. The genes are TRBV21-1 and TRBJ1-4; the table's TRBD1 call for D was not verified on the DNA. TRBV21-1 is described as a pseudogene. In nucleotides, the CDR3 is TGTGCCAGCAGCCAAGAGAGGGGGTATCGTGAAAAACTGTTTTTT. Amino acids: CASSQERGYREKLFF.